A single sample is the source of the 3 T cell receptor beta chains below, sequenced in a study of CD8+ T cells in alopecia areata. Sequencing relied on a cDNA template that was reverse transcribed from extracted RNA. The data were produced by immunoSEQ multiplex PCR, yet TCRdb's version contains in-frame clones alone and is incomplete. Among approximately 210,000 clones listed, just over 65% were seen once. Specified treatment: oral pan-JAK inhibitor, 5-10 mg twice daily. Sequenced here: CD4+ T cells sorted from blood, sampled between weeks 43 and 45, from a patient treated with tofacitinib. The receptors were sampled from a human donor with alopecia areata.

V is TRBV9 and J is TRBJ2-1, with a tentative D call TRBD1 (5 bases). The CDR3 is 14 amino acids. Germline V gives CDR1 SGDLS, CDR2 YYNGEE. The germline V and J ends were trimmed by 4 bases and 6 bases, with 14 bases remaining between them. DNA for the CDR3: TGTGCCAGCAGCCCACGTGTGGGGCCCAATGAGCAGTTCTTC. It yields the protein CASSPRVGPNEQFF. Full variable domain (outside the CDR3, taken from reference TRBV9 and TRBJ2-1): DSGVTQTPKHLITATGQRVTLRCSPRSGDLSVYWYQQSLDQGLQFLIQYYNGEERAKGNILERFSAQQFPDLHSELNLSSLELGDSALYFCASSPRVGPNEQFFGPGTRLTVL.

This clone has a single count. The chain links TRBV6-6 to TRBJ1-6, with a possible D match to TRBD1 (6 bases). CDR1 and CDR2 (germline): MNHNY, SVGAGI (reference sequence). Trimming took 6 bases from V and 9 from J, leaving 18 bases between them. CDR3 length: 15 amino acids. CDR3 bases: TGTGCCAGCAGCCCGAATGGGGGCGCGGGTTCACCCCTCCACTTT. Protein: CASSPNGGAGSPLHF.

The gene calls are TRBV6-6 and TRBJ1-2, with TRBD1 as a possible D gene (5 bases). Looked up from germline, CDR1 is MNHNY and CDR2 is SVGAGI (reference sequence). V was trimmed by 2 bases and J by 2 bases, leaving 12 bases between them. The CDR3 is 15 amino acids. CDR3 protein: CASSYPTTANYGYTF. CDR3 bases: TGTGCCAGCAGTTACCCCACGACAGCGAACTATGGCTACACCTTC.